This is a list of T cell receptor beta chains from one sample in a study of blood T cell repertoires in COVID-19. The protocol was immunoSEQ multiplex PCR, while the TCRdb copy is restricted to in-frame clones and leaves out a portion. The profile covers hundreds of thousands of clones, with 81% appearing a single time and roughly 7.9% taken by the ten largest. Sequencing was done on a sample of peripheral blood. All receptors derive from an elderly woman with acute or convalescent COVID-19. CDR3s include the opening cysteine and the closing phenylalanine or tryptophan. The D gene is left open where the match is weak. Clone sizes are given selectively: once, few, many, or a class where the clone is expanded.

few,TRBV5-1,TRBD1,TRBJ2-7,TGCGCCAGCAGCAAGACCTTACAGGGGGACGAGCAGTACTTC,CASSKTLQGDEQYF
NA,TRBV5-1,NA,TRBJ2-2,TGCGCCAGCAGCTTAAGGGGACACAGCATCGCGAACACCGGGGAGCTGTTTTTT,CASSLRGHSIANTGELFF
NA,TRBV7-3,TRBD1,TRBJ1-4,TGTGCCAGCAGCTTTGGGCAGGGGGCACCTAATGAAAAACTGTTTTTT,CASSFGQGAPNEKLFF
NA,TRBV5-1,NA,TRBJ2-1,TGCGCCAGCAGTTGGCTACAGGGCGGCAATGAGCAGTTCTTC,CASSWLQGGNEQFF
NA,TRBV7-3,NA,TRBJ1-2,TGTGCCAGCAGTTCCACAGGAGATGGCTACACCTTC,CASSSTGDGYTF
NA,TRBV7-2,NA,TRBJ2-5,TGTGCCAGCAGCGGGGGCCCCGGGGTCGAGACCCAGTACTTC,CASSGGPGVETQYF
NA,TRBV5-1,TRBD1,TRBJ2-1,TGCGCCAGCAGCTTGATTGGTCAGGGGGCCGTCGATGAGCAGTTCTTC,CASSLIGQGAVDEQFF
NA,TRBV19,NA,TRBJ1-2,TGTGCCAGTAGTATGCGGGGCAGCTATGGCTACACCTTC,CASSMRGSYGYTF
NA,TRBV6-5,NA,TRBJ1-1,TGTGCCAGCAGTTTCCAGGGGAGGGACACTGAAGCTTTCTTT,CASSFQGRDTEAFF
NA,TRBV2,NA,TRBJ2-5,TGTGCCAGCAGTATATCCCAGGCAGCCGTGGGGACCCAGTACTTC,CASSISQAAVGTQYF
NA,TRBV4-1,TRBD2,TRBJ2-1,TGCGCCAGCAGCAAGGGACTAGCGGCACACTCCTACAATGAGCAGTTCTTC,CASSKGLAAHSYNEQFF
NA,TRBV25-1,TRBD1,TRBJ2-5,TGTGCCAGCAGTTCCTTTCAGGGGGCGCACGGTCAAGAGACCCAGTACTTC,CASSSFQGAHGQETQYF
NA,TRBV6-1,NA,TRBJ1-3,TGTGCCAGCAGTGAAGGTGTTTACTCTGGAAACACCATATATTTT,CASSEGVYSGNTIYF
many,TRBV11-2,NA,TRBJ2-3,TGTGCCAGCACCCGAGAACGGGGAGGCATTGGCACAGATACGCAGTATTTT,CASTRERGGIGTDTQYF
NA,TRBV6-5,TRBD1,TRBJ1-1,TGTGCCAGCACTACCGGGACAGCGAACACTGAAGCTTTCTTT,CASTTGTANTEAFF
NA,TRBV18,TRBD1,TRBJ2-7,TGTGCCAGCTCACCCCGGGACAGCTACGAGCAGTACTTC,CASSPRDSYEQYF
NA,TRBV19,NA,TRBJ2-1,TGTGCCAGTAGTATCGGAGGCAGGCCTTCCTACAATGAGCAGTTCTTC,CASSIGGRPSYNEQFF
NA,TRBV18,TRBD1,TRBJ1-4,TGTGCCAGCTCACCTAGGGACAGCGGTAATGAAAAACTGTTTTTT,CASSPRDSGNEKLFF
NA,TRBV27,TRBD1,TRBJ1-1,TGTGCCAGCAGATTCGACAGGGTAAACACTGAAGCTTTCTTT,CASRFDRVNTEAFF
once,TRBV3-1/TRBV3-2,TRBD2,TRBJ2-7,TGTGCCAGCAGCCAAGTAATAGCGGGGGGCCAGTACTTC,CASSQVIAGGQYF
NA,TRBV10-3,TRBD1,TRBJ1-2,TGTGCCATCAGTGAGGTGGGGATTCGGGACAGGGGCTATGGCTACACCTTC,CAISEVGIRDRGYGYTF
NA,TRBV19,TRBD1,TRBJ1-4,TGTGCCAGTAATAAGGGACAGGGATTTACTAATGAAAAACTGTTTTTT,CASNKGQGFTNEKLFF
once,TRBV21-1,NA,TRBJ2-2,TGTGCCAGCAGCAAAGCGGCCACCGGGGAGCTGTTTTTT,CASSKAATGELFF
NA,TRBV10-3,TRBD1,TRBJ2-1,TGTGCCATCAGTGGCGTCCGGGACAGGGCGCTCAATGAGCAGTTCTTC,CAISGVRDRALNEQFF
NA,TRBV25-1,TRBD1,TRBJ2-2,TGTGCCAGCAGTAGACAGGGCCCAGGGGCCGGGGAGCTGTTTTTT,CASSRQGPGAGELFF
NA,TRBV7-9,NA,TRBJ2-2,TGTGCCAGCAGCTTCAAAGGACAGATCACCGGGGAGCTGTTTTTT,CASSFKGQITGELFF
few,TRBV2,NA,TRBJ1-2,TGTGCCACACGGGACACCGAGTCTAACTATGGCTACACCTTC,CATRDTESNYGYTF
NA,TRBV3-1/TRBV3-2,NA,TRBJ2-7,TGTGCCAGCAGCCAAGAGGCGGGACTGAGCTACGAGCAGTACTTC,CASSQEAGLSYEQYF
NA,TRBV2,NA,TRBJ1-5,TGTGCCAGCACCCCTTCGGGGGGGAATCAGCCCCAGCATTTT,CASTPSGGNQPQHF
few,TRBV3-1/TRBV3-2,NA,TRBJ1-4,TGTGCCAGCAGCCTAAGGGGTGTGGGCCTAAATGAAAAACTGTTTTTT,CASSLRGVGLNEKLFF
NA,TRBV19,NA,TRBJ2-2,TGTGCCAGTAGTCATGGCGGGGCGGGCACCGGGGAGCTGTTTTTT,CASSHGGAGTGELFF
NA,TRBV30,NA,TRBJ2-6,TGTGCCTGGGATCTCTCTGGGGCCAACGTCCTGACTTTC,CAWDLSGANVLTF
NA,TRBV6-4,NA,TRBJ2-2,TGTGCCAGCAGTCAGCTAGCGAGCACCGGGGAGCTGTTTTTT,CASSQLASTGELFF
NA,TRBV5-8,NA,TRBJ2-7,TGTGCCAGCTATAGACGGGGATCCTACGAGCAGTACTTC,CASYRRGSYEQYF
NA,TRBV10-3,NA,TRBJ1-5,TGTGCCATCAGTACCGGTACTAATCAGCCCCAGCATTTT,CAISTGTNQPQHF
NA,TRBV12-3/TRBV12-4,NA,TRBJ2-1,TGTGCCAGCACCCAAAATGGCGGGTATGAGCAGTTCTTC,CASTQNGGYEQFF
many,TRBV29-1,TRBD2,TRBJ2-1,TGCAGCGTCGCAAGACTAGCGGGTGACAATGAGCAGTTCTTC,CSVARLAGDNEQFF
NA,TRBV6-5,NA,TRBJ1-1,TGTGCCAGCATCGACTGGCAGGGAGGAACTGAAGCTTTCTTT,CASIDWQGGTEAFF
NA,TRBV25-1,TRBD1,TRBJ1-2,TGTGCCAGCAGTGAGCCGGGACAGGGGGAGGATGGCTACACCTTC,CASSEPGQGEDGYTF
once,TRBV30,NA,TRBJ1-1,TGTGCCTGGAGTGTACGGTGTACCGGAAAGGACAGCGAGAACACTGAAGCTTTCTTT,CAWSVRCTGKDSENTEAFF
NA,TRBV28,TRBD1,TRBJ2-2,TGTGCCAGCAGTTCTGCTTCCGGGACAGGGATCGGGGAGCTGTTTTTT,CASSSASGTGIGELFF